The T cell receptor beta chain described here comes from a study of Ad26.COV2.S vaccination and SARS-CoV-2 variants. Study outcomes and limitations: There was reportedly substantial breadth in spike-specific CD8+ and CD4+ T cell responses after vaccination.

Data came from immunoSEQ multiplex PCR; TCRdb stores just in-frame clones and leaves some out. The data show hundreds of thousands of clones, with about 91% seen just once and about 3.8% held by the top ten. Note on this clone: Its specificity is not known.

Per germline, CDR1 MGHRA and CDR2 YSYEKL. The CDR3 extends over 14 amino acids. V was pared by 6 bases and J by 6 bases, with 12 bases between. The receptor comes from a human donor who had recovered from COVID-19. The starting material was peripheral blood, obtained after recovery from COVID-19. The rearrangement joins TRBV4-1 to TRBJ1-6, with TRBD1 as a possible D gene (5 bases). The CDR3 spells CASSSGTINSPLHF. CDR3 coding DNA: TGCGCCAGCAGTTCCGGGACGATTAATTCACCCCTCCACTTT.